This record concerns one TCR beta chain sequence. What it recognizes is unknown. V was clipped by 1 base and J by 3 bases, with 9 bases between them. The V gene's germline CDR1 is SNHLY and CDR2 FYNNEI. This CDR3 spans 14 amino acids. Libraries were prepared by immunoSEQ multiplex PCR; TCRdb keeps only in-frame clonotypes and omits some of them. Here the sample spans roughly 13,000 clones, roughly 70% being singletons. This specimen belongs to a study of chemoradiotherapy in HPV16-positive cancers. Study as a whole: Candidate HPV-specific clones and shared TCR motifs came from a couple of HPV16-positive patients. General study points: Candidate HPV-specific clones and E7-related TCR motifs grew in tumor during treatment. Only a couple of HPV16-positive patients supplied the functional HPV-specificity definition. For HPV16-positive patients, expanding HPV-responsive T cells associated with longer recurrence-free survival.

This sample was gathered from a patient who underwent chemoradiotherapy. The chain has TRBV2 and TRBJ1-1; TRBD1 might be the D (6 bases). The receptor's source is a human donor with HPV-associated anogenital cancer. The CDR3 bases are TGTGCCAGCAGTGAAGAACAGGGCGACACTGAAGCTTTCTTT. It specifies CASSEEQGDTEAFF. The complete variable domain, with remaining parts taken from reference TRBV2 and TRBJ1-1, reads EPEVTQTPSHQVTQMGQEVILRCVPISNHLYFYWYRQILGQKVEFLVSFYNNEISEKSEIFDDQFSVERPDGSNFTLKIRSTKLEDSAMYFCASSEEQGDTEAFFGQGTRLTVV.